Sequencing of this TCR beta chain was carried out in a study of graft-versus-host responses after intestinal transplantation. Looking at the study overall: Each recipient received a multivisceral, liver-intestinal, or isolated intestinal graft.

Repertoires were generated with immunoSEQ multiplex PCR, while TCRdb's copy carries only in-frame clones and drops some. This sample has approximately 15,000 clones, with around 33% found just once. General observations from the study: Analysis identified GvH clones in recipient marrow, with some appearing first in ileum or blood.

V shed 8 bases and J shed 3 bases, with 11 bases lying between them. This CDR3 comprises 12 residues. Germline values: CDR1 MDHEN, CDR2 SYDVKM. Only a few counts were recorded for this clone. Other DNA sequences in the sample encode the same CDR3. J is TRBJ2-7 and V is TRBV28, with D tentatively TRBD1 or TRBD2 (5 bases each). Sequencing used alloreactive CD4+ T cells from a mixed lymphocyte reaction culture, obtained before intestinal transplant. Subset noted: CFSE-low proliferating T cells sorted from roughly six-day pre-transplant mixed lymphocyte reaction (GvH or HvG direction). The source of this sequence is a human patient who received an intestinal transplant. Here the CDR3 DNA reads TGTGCCAGCGGGGGTCTCTACTACGAGCAGTACTTC. Its translation: CASGGLYYEQYF.